The 16 T cell receptor beta chains presented below share a single source sample, sequenced in a study of cytotoxic CD8 clonotypes in ibrutinib-treated CLL. Method: immunoSEQ multiplex PCR; TCRdb's copy keeps in-frame clones and lacks some. Seen here are 250,000 or so clones, 70% observed once, and the top ten hold 15%. The sequencing here drew on PBMCs, taken after 24 months of ibrutinib treatment. Receptors originate from a human donor with chronic lymphocytic leukemia.

This clone was picked up a small number of times. The chain recombines TRBV4-1 with TRBJ1-1; unclear D gene. Germline V gene lookup returns CDR1 MGHRA and CDR2 YSYEKL. This CDR3 is built from 12 residues. V was trimmed by 5 bases and J by 5 bases, leaving 9 bases between them. CDR3: CASSVGFTEAFF. In nucleotides, the CDR3 is TGCGCCAGCAGCGTAGGGTTTACTGAAGCTTTCTTT.

The genes are TRBV27 and TRBJ2-2, with D tentatively TRBD1 (6 bases). There are 16 residues in the CDR3. Trimming removed 3 bases at V and 1 base at J, with 12 bases between. The germline V gene has CDR1 MNHEY and CDR2 SMNVEV (reference sequence). For the CDR3, the DNA is TGTGCCAGCAGTTTGCCACGGGGACAGAACACCGGGGAGCTGTTTTTT. Translating gives CASSLPRGQNTGELFF.

As to this clone: Germline and junction disagree at one end, which may indicate a read error. This chain connects TRBV2 to TRBJ2-7, with D unresolved. CDR3 length: 13 residues. Germline-derived CDR1 and CDR2 are SNHLY and FYNNEI. CDR3 protein: CASSEALRSDRKF. The CDR3 coding sequence is TGTGCCAGCAGTGAAGCGCTTCGTTCTGACCGAAAATTC.

This clone was observed a few times. This chain connects TRBV27 to TRBJ2-1; D gene uncertain. V was cut by 6 bases and J by 5 bases, with 5 bases left in between. The CDR3 contains 11 residues. In germline, CDR1 is MNHEY, CDR2 SMNVEV (reference sequence). CDR3 nucleotide sequence: TGTGCCAGCAGAAAGAACAATGAGCAGTTCTTC. It specifies CASRKNNEQFF.

This clone was detected only a few times. The chain recombines TRBV9 with TRBJ2-7; 9 nucleotides align to TRBD2. The CDR3 is made up of 15 amino acids. Germline lookup yields CDR1 SGDLS and CDR2 YYNGEE. With 0 bases clipped from V and 6 bases from J, the junction kept 7 bases outside the gene matches. For the CDR3, the DNA is TGTGCCAGCAGCGTAGCGGCTAGCGGGATTGGCGAGCAGTACTTC. Amino acid sequence: CASSVAASGIGEQYF. The variable domain in full, with the rest retrieved from reference TRBV9 and TRBJ2-7, is DSGVTQTPKHLITATGQRVTLRCSPRSGDLSVYWYQQSLDQGLQFLIQYYNGEERAKGNILERFSAQQFPDLHSELNLSSLELGDSALYFCASSVAASGIGEQYFGPGTRLTVT.

V usage is TRBV28 and J usage is TRBJ1-5, with 11 bases matching TRBD1. Germline CDR1 and CDR2: MDHEN and SYDVKM. The CDR3 sequence is 12 residues long. J lost 11 bases, V lost 7 bases, and 4 bases had no gene match. In DNA, the CDR3 is TGTGCCAGCACGGGACAGGGGGAGGCCCAGCATTTT. This gives the protein CASTGQGEAQHF.

In this sample, this clone turned up a few times. This rearrangement joins TRBV19 to TRBJ1-1, with D unresolved. V was cut by 4 bases and J by 9 bases, with 6 bases left in between. The germline CDR1 and CDR2 sequences are LNHDA and SQIVND (reference sequence). The CDR3 has 10 amino acids. The CDR3 spells CASSTWKAFF. The CDR3 nucleotides are TGTGCCAGTAGTACGTGGAAAGCTTTCTTT.

The chain employs TRBV2 and TRBJ2-7; 8 nucleotides align to TRBD2. Germline V gene sequence: CDR1 SNHLY, CDR2 FYNNEI. The V segment lost 7 bases and the J segment 6 bases; nucleotides outside the gene matches: 11. The CDR3 covers 14 residues. The CDR3 DNA reads as TGTGCCAGCACCCACCCCTTGCGGGAGGCCGAGCAGTACTTC. It codes for CASTHPLREAEQYF.

This clone was seen a few times. The chain's CDR3 is CASSPPSGNEQFF. The CDR3 DNA follows: TGTGCCAGCAGCCCCCCATCTGGCAATGAGCAGTTCTTC. The chain is built from TRBV11-3 and TRBJ2-1; D unclear. The V end lost 5 bases, the J end lost 6 bases, and 11 bases lay between the germline ends. CDR3 length equals 13 residues. CDR1 and CDR2 (germline): SGHNT, YENEEA. The variable domain in full, with the rest retrieved from reference TRBV11-3 and TRBJ2-1, is EAGVVQSPRYKIIEKKQPVAFWCNPISGHNTLYWYLQNLGQGPELLIRYENEEAVDDSQLPKDRFSAERLKGVDSTLKIQPAELGDSAVYLCASSPPSGNEQFFGPGTRLTVL.

This clone showed up just a few times. The gene calls are TRBV29-1 and TRBJ2-2, with 7 bases that match TRBD2. J lost 3 bases, V lost 7 bases, and 8 bases had no gene match. The V gene's germline CDR1 is SQVTM and CDR2 ANQGSEA. The CDR3 has 14 amino acids. CDR3 sequence: CSGSSGAYTGELFF. The CDR3 nucleotides read TGCAGCGGCTCCAGCGGGGCGTACACCGGGGAGCTGTTTTTT.

This chain links TRBV15 with TRBJ1-2; D unresolved. Trimming cost V 0 bases and J 5 bases, with 10 bases left between them. In germline, CDR1 is LNHNV, CDR2 YYDKDF (reference sequence). This CDR3 spans 14 amino acids. CDR3 DNA sequence: TGTGCCACCAGCAGAGAAGGCGCTCGTTATGGCTACACCTTC. This gives the protein CATSREGARYGYTF. The full variable domain, completed using reference TRBV15 and TRBJ1-2, is DAMVIQNPRYQVTQFGKPVTLSCSQTLNHNVMYWYQQKSSQAPKLLFHYYDKDFNNEADTPDNFQSRRPNTSFCFLDIRSPGLGDTAMYLCATSREGARYGYTFGSGTRLTVV.

The chain employs TRBV29-1 and TRBJ2-1; D remains unclear. Germline CDR1 is SQVTM and CDR2 is ANQGSEA. V was cut by 0 bases and J by 0 bases, with 15 bases left in between. The CDR3 is 17 amino acids. The DNA for the CDR3 is TGCAGCGTTGAAGATCCCCATCGGGCTTACTCCTACAATGAGCAGTTCTTC. It encodes CSVEDPHRAYSYNEQFF.

The chain recombines TRBV6-5 with TRBJ2-5; the match to TRBD2 covers 7 bases. J lost 5 bases, V lost 5 bases, and 8 bases had no gene match. The CDR3 consists of 14 residues. Per the germline V gene, CDR1 is MNHEY and CDR2 is SVGAGI. The DNA for the CDR3 is TGTGCCAGCAGTACCCGGGGAGGGAGGGAGACCCAGTACTTC. It codes for CASSTRGGRETQYF.

Concerning this clone itself: Being one base from a much bigger clone, this may be a read error. V and J are TRBV28 and TRBJ2-7, with 7 bases lining up with TRBD1. The CDR3 covers 11 residues. Germline V gene lookup returns CDR1 MDHEN and CDR2 SYDVKM. The CDR3 protein is CACRGSYEQYF. The CDR3 DNA reads as TGTGCCTGCAGGGGGTCCTACGAGCAGTACTTC.

V gene TRBV25-1 combines with J gene TRBJ2-4, with a tentative D call TRBD1 (6 bases). Germline V CDR1 and CDR2: MGHDK, SYGVNS. The CDR3 sequence is 17 residues long. Deletions cut 5 bases from V and 6 bases from J, with 23 bases between. CDR3 sequence: CASSTISLNRVGNIQYF. CDR3 coding DNA: TGTGCCAGCAGTACAATTTCTCTCAACAGGGTCGGAAACATTCAGTACTTC.

This clone was recorded once. This chain connects TRBV7-3 to TRBJ2-6, with D perhaps TRBD1 (5 bases). Germline CDR1 SGHTA, CDR2 FQGTGA. V was trimmed by 5 bases and J by 4 bases, leaving 15 bases between them. This CDR3 spans 16 amino acids. Here the CDR3 DNA reads TGTGCCAGCAGCACTCCGGAACAGGCCGGGGCCAACGTCCTGACTTTC. The encoded protein is CASSTPEQAGANVLTF.